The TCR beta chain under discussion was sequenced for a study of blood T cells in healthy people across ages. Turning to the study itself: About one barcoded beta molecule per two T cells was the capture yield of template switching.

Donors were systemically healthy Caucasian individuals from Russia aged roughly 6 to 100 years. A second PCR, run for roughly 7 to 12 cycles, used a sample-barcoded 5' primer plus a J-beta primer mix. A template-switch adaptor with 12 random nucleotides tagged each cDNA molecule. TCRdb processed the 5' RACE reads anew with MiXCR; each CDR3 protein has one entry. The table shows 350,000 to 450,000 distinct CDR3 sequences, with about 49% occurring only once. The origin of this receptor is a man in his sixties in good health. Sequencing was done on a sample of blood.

The CDR3 protein is CASSPGVLAKNIQYF. In DNA, the CDR3 is TGTGCCAGCAGTCCCGGGGTCCTAGCCAAAAACATTCAGTACTTC. The chain recombines TRBV6-4 with TRBJ2-4, with a possible D match to TRBD2 (5 bases). Trimming stripped 5 bases from V and 0 bases from J, with 11 bases between. This CDR3 spans 15 amino acids. Germline CDR1 is MRHNA and CDR2 is SNTAGT.